This TCR beta chain was sequenced for a study of T cells in Graves' hyperthyroidism and ophthalmopathy (dated by TCRdb to about 2019). Study-level background: Peripheral blood samples were taken at the time of initial diagnosis, prior to any treatment. TCR V-J signatures able to tell the groups apart were searched for in a discovery cohort of 100 or so patients, of whom fewer than 45 had Graves' ophthalmopathy and more than 55 had stable Graves' hyperthyroidism. The 95 to 100 discovery patients were randomly split 7:3 into training and test sets. Thyroid tissue and blood T-cell repertoires from six Graves' hyperthyroidism patients were also compared in the study. The paper describes TCR Vbeta CDR3 sequencing of around 140 peripheral blood samples, made up of 40 to 45 ophthalmopathy patients, 70 to 75 hyperthyroidism patients and roughly 17 progressor patients. Once sampling was done, hyperthyroidism patients were given methimazole at a starting dose of 30 mg daily, whereas ophthalmopathy patients were given high-dose intravenous methylprednisolone. Whether ophthalmopathy could be predicted prospectively was tested in an independent validation cohort made up of approximately 19 hyperthyroidism patients plus 17 patients who later progressed to ophthalmopathy. Results and caveats for the whole study, not just this receptor: Sample size was not statistically predetermined, and investigators were not blinded to group allocation. During validation, the model predicted progression to ophthalmopathy a median of about 5.9 months ahead of onset, with around 65% sensitivity and roughly 72% specificity. Most expanded thyroid clonotypes (frequency above 0.001) were also found in blood, which suggests that blood repertoires may mirror thyroid immune responses. In cross-validation, a model built on a 13 V-J signature told ophthalmopathy apart from stable hyperthyroidism with 87.88% sensitivity and approximately 84% specificity, and in testing the same model reached 80%/75%.

A note on this clonotype: It lacks a known antigen. Base qualities are not at hand, and no much larger clone is one base apart.

From the cysteine through the phenylalanine, the CDR3 covers 19 amino acids. The read is trimmed to its CDR3 DNA, 57 bases read in frame from base 1. CDR1 and CDR2, per the germline V gene, are SGHRS and YFSETQ. Trimming accounts for 4 bases at V and 1 base at J, while the number of junction bases matched to no gene is 14. Graves' hyperthyroidism was defined as stable when no progression to ophthalmopathy occurred over 18 months of follow-up. The hyperthyroidism patients were between 18 and 65 years old and newly diagnosed, with a disease duration of less than 2 months. The study excluded patients with uncontrolled infections, other autoimmune diseases, pregnancy or lactation. Diagnoses relied on clinical symptoms, serum thyroxine and TRAb, thyroid ultrasound and orbital computed tomography. Ficoll-Paque density gradient centrifugation was used to isolate PBMCs from approximately 10 ml of fresh peripheral blood. Trizol reagent was used to extract total RNA, and RNA quality was then checked on an Agilent 2100 Bioanalyzer.

TCR beta CDR3 regions were amplified from RNA transcripts. For the first round of RT-PCR on the TCR CDR3, the HTBI primer set was used together with the Qiagen OneStep RT-PCR kit. Libraries were constructed in a second round of multiplex PCR, after which size selection and purification were carried out. Paired-end sequencing of the libraries was performed with 100 bp reads on an Illumina HiSeq2000. Per the source publication's procedure: SOAPnuke was used to process the raw data, with reads discarded if the reads contained adapters or uncalled bases, had a mean Phred below 15, or lacked an exact constant-primer or identifier match. COPE v1.2.5 was used to merge the high-quality paired reads, and each unique nucleotide sequence was defined as a clonotype. Clonotypes were aligned to IMGT TRBV, TRBD and TRBJ reference segments using MiTCR v1.1. Analysis was restricted to V-J combinations with a frequency above 0.0001, which covered roughly 99% of repertoires. The TCS score was defined as the ratio of F50 (clonal expansion) to E x V (chaos), calculated using BLOSUM62-based TCRdist between CDR3 peptides within each V-J. Welch's t-statistics and random forest reduced 500 to 650 V-J features to some 14, which were used in a naive Bayes classifier (R e1071). TCRdb passed the public sequencing reads through fastp at Q25 and MiXCR, retaining productive beta sequences. Each record represents a unique CDR3 protein, reported with the most common genes and DNA among its rows. V and J calls and clone size were set by TCRdb, not the authors. The sample contains 380,000 or so distinct CDR3 sequences, around 14% of them found a single time. The ten largest clones capture around 23% of the sample.

The V gene is TRBV5-1 and the J gene is TRBJ2-1; TRBD2 aligns with 10 central bases. The receptor was derived from a woman in her twenties or thirties with Graves' hyperthyroidism. The specimen was blood. The CDR3 protein sequence reads: CASSRTSSGSHLSYNEQFF. At the DNA level, the sequence is TGCGCCAGCAGCCGGACCTCTAGCGGGAGCCATTTATCCTACAATGAGCAGTTCTTC.